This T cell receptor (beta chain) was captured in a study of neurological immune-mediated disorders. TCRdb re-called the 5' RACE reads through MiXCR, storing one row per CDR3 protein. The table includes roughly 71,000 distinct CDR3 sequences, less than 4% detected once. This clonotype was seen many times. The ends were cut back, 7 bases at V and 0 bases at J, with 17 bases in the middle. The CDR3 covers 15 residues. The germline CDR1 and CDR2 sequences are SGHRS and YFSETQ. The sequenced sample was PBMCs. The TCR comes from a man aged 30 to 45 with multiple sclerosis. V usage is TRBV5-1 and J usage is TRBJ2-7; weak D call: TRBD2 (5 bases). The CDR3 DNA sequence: TGCGCCAGCCCGCCCGGGATTGGGAGCTCCTACGAGCAGTACTTC. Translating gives CASPPGIGSSYEQYF.